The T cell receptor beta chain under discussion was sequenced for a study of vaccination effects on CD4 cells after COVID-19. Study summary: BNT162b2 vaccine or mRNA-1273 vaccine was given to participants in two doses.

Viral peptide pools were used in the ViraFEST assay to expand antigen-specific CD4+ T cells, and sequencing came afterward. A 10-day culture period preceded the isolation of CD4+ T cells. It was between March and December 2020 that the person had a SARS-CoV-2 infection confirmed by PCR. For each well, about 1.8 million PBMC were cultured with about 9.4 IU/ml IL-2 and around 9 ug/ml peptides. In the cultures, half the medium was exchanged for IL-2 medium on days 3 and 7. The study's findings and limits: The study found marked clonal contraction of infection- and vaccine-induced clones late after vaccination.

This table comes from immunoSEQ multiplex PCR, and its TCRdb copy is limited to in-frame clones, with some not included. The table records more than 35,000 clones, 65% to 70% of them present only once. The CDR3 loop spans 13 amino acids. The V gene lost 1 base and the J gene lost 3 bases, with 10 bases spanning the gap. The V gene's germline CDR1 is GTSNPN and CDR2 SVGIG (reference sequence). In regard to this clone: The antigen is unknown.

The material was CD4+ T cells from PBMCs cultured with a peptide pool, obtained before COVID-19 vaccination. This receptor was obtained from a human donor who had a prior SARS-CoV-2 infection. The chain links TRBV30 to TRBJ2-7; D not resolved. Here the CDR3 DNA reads TGTGCCTGGAGTGACGGAGCAGTCTACGAGCAGTACTTC. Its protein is CAWSDGAVYEQYF.